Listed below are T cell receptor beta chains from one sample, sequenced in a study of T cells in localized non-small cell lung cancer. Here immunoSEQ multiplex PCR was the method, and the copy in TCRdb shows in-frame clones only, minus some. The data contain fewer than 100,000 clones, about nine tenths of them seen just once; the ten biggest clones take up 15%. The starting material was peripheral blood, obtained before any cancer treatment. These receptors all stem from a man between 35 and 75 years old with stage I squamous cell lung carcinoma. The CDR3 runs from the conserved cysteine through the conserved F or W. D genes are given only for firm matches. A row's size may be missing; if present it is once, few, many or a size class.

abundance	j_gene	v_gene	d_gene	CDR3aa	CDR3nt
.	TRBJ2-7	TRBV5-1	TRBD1	CASSLPGGKGEQYF	TGCGCCAGCAGCTTACCAGGGGGCAAAGGCGAGCAGTACTTC
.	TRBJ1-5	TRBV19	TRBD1	CASSATGTPFPQHF	TGTGCCAGTAGCGCGACAGGGACCCCTTTCCCCCAGCATTTT
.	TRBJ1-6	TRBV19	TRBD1	CASSTGQGGGSPLHF	TGTGCCAGTAGCACTGGACAGGGAGGGGGTTCACCCCTCCACTTT
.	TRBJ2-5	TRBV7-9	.	CASSLENRPQRRQETQYF	TGTGCCAGCAGCTTAGAGAATAGACCCCAACGAAGGCAGGAGACCCAGTACTTC
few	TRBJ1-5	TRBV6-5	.	CASSRLGRDQPQHF	TGTGCCAGCAGCCGCCTAGGTCGGGATCAGCCCCAGCATTTT
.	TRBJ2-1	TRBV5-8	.	CASSRRGEAYNEQFF	TGTGCCAGCAGCAGGAGGGGGGAAGCCTACAATGAGCAGTTCTTC
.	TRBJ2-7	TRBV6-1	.	CASSELSDRFYEQYF	TGTGCCAGCAGTGAACTCTCTGACAGATTTTACGAGCAGTACTTC
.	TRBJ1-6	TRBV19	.	CASSIQAYNSPLHF	TGTGCCAGTAGTATACAGGCGTATAATTCACCCCTCCACTTT
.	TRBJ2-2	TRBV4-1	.	CASSRGESRELFF	TGCGCCAGCAGCCGGGGTGAATCGAGGGAGCTGTTTTTT
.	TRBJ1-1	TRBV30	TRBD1	CALDRDKVNTEAFF	TGTGCCTTAGACAGGGATAAAGTGAACACTGAAGCTTTCTTT
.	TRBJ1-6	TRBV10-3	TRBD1	CAISERGTGASPLHF	TGTGCCATCAGTGAAAGGGGGACAGGGGCTTCACCCCTCCACTTT
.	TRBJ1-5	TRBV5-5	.	CASSPDWVQPQHF	TGTGCCAGCAGCCCGGATTGGGTCCAGCCCCAGCATTTT
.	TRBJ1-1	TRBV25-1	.	CASSQNHEGNTEAFF	TGTGCCAGCAGTCAAAACCATGAGGGGAACACTGAAGCTTTCTTT
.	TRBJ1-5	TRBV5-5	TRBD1	CASSRTGGDQPQHF	TGTGCCAGCAGTCGGACAGGGGGCGATCAGCCCCAGCATTTT
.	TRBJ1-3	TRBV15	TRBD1	CATSKGGKHSGNTIYF	TGTGCCACCAGCAAAGGGGGCAAACACTCTGGAAACACCATATATTTT
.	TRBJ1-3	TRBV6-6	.	CASSYPGQGNTIYF	TGTGCCAGCAGTTATCCTGGACAGGGAAACACCATATATTTT
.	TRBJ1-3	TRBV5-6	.	CASSFEGAGNTIYF	TGTGCCAGCAGCTTCGAGGGGGCTGGAAACACCATATATTTT
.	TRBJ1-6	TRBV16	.	CASSQGQSLTLHF	TGTGCCAGCAGCCAAGGCCAGTCCCTGACTCTCCACTTT
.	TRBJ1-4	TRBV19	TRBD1	CASSIRRGIVATNEKLFF	TGTGCCAGTAGTATCCGCAGGGGGATCGTTGCAACTAATGAAAAACTGTTTTTT
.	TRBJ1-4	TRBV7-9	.	CASSPNLPGIEKLFF	TGTGCCAGCAGCCCTAACCTCCCAGGGATTGAAAAACTGTTTTTT
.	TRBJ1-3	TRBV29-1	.	CSVEENGNTIYF	TGCAGCGTTGAAGAAAACGGAAACACCATATATTTT
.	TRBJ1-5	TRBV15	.	CATSRTVSRVSNQPQHF	TGTGCCACCAGCAGGACAGTGAGCCGGGTTAGCAATCAGCCCCAGCATTTT
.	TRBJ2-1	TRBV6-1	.	CASFRGETYNEQFF	TGTGCCAGTTTCCGGGGAGAGACCTACAATGAGCAGTTCTTC
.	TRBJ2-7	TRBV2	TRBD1	CASSRDRGIYEQYF	TGTGCCAGCAGTCGGGACAGGGGGATCTACGAGCAGTACTTC
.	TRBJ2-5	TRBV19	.	CASSIQPGQLETQYF	TGTGCCAGTAGTATTCAGCCGGGGCAGTTGGAGACCCAGTACTTC
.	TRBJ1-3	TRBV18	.	CASSPRGQGGNTIYF	TGTGCCAGCTCACCGAGAGGGCAGGGTGGAAACACCATATATTTT
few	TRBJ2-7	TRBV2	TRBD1	CASSPEGGGSYEQYF	TGTGCCAGCAGCCCCGAAGGGGGCGGATCCTACGAGCAGTACTTC
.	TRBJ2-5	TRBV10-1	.	CASRTEGVQETQYF	TGCGCCAGCAGAACAGAGGGGGTCCAAGAGACCCAGTACTTC
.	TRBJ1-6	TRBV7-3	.	CASSKPNSPLHF	TGTGCCAGCAGCAAGCCCAATTCACCCCTCCACTTT
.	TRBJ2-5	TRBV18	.	CASSPQVNQETQYF	TGTGCCAGCTCACCACAGGTGAACCAAGAGACCCAGTACTTC
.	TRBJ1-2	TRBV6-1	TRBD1	CASIFGTGLNYGYTF	TGTGCCAGCATTTTCGGGACAGGGCTAAACTATGGCTACACCTTC
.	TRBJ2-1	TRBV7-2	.	CASSSSAGTYNEQFF	TGTGCCAGCAGCTCATCCGCCGGGACCTACAATGAGCAGTTCTTC
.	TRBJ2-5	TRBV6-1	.	CASSAYREETQYF	TGTGCCAGCAGTGCATACAGGGAAGAGACCCAGTACTTC
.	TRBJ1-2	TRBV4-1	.	CASSQARRRGLGYGYTF	TGCGCCAGCAGCCAAGCACGCCGCAGGGGATTAGGCTATGGCTACACCTTC
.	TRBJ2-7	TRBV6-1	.	CASSEGITYEQYF	TGTGCCAGCAGTGAAGGCATAACCTACGAGCAGTACTTC
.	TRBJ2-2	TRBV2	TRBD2	CASRPGTSTGELFF	TGTGCCAGCAGACCCGGGACTAGCACCGGGGAGCTGTTTTTT
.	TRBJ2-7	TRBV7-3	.	CASSLNGGNEQYF	TGTGCCAGCAGCTTAAATGGGGGCAACGAGCAGTACTTC
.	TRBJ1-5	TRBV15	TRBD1	CATSTRQGPWQPQHF	TGTGCCACCAGTACTCGACAGGGCCCTTGGCAGCCCCAGCATTTT
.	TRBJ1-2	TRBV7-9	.	CASSLMYGGYTF	TGTGCCAGCAGCTTAATGTACGGTGGCTACACCTTC
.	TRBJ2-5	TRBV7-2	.	CASSLGPPRAQETQYF	TGTGCCAGCAGCTTGGGTCCACCTAGGGCCCAAGAGACCCAGTACTTC